These 2 T cell receptor beta chains were sequenced from one sample in a study of T-cell reconstitution after alpha-beta-depleted transplantation in children. The TCRbeta library was prepared with unique molecular identifiers. From the PCR reads, TCRdb called clonotypes with MiXCR, one entry per CDR3 protein. The sample records about 97,000 distinct CDR3 sequences, approximately 8% being singletons. The material sequenced was PBMCs, taken before TCRalphabeta/CD19-depleted stem cell transplant. The receptors come from a boy aged 2-15 years with acute lymphoblastic leukemia, due to receive a stem cell transplant.

This clonotype was counted at least ten times. This chain links TRBV5-5 with TRBJ1-1, with a tentative D call TRBD1 (5 bases). V was trimmed by 2 bases and J by 8 bases, leaving 13 bases between them. Germline values: CDR1 SGHKS, CDR2 YYEKEE (reference sequence). The CDR3 consists of 13 residues. This CDR3 is CASSFSGGVEAFF. The CDR3 DNA sequence: TGTGCCAGCAGCTTCTCCGGGGGGGTGGAAGCTTTCTTT.

This clonotype has ten or more counts. The chain uses TRBV5-1 and TRBJ2-4; D call uncertain. CDR3 length: 13 amino acids. CDR1 SGHRS and CDR2 YFSETQ come from the germline V gene. V was shortened by 4 bases and J by 3 bases, with 8 bases between the two germline ends. The CDR3 DNA follows: TGCGCCAGCAGCCGTGACGGCAAAAACATTCAGTACTTC. Translated, it gives CASSRDGKNIQYF.